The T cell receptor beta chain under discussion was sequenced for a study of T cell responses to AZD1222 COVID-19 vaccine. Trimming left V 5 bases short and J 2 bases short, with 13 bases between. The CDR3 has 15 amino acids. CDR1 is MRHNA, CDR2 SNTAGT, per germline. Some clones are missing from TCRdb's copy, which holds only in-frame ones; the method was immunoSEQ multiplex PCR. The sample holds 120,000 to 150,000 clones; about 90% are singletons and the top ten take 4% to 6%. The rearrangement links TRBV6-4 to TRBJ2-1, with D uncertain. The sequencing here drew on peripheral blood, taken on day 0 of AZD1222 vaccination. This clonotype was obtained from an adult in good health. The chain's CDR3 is CASSQTVETYNEQFF. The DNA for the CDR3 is TGTGCCAGCAGTCAAACAGTTGAAACCTACAATGAGCAGTTCTTC.